One and the same sample provided the 28 T cell receptor beta chains below, sequenced in a study of cytomegalovirus exposure and HLA in healthy donors. The PCR used 60 Vbeta and 13 Jbeta primers. Generated by immunoSEQ multiplex PCR, the TCRdb table keeps only in-frame clones and is missing some. The repertoire consists of about 140,000 clones, with over 60% occurring once and the leading ten covering 4% to 6%. The sequenced material came from PBMCs. These receptor sequences come from a woman in her forties or fifties in good health and CMV-seronegative.

This clone was found once. The V call is TRBV7-2, the J call TRBJ2-1; maybe TRBD1 (7 bases). The germline V gene encodes CDR1 SGHTA and CDR2 FQGNSA. This CDR3 has 14 residues. Trimming cost V 5 bases and J 8 bases, with 16 bases left between them. In nucleotides, the CDR3 is TGTGCCAGCAGCCGAGAGGCCAGGGGGGATGAGCAGTTCTTC. It encodes CASSREARGDEQFF.

The V and J genes are TRBV28 and TRBJ2-1, with 9 positions matching TRBD2. This CDR3 is 16 amino acids long. The V gene's germline CDR1 is MDHEN and CDR2 SYDVKM. Losses at the gene ends were 5 bases for V and 8 bases for J; bases not matched to a gene: 13. The CDR3, as DNA: TGTGCCAGCAGTCCTGTTCGCGGGGGGGTAATTGATGAGCAGTTCTTC. Residues: CASSPVRGGVIDEQFF.

The genes are TRBV5-1 and TRBJ2-7; maybe TRBD2 (6 bases). Germline assignment: CDR1 SGHRS and CDR2 YFSETQ. The CDR3 consists of 15 residues. Trimming removed 1 base from V and 2 bases from J, with 13 bases in between. The CDR3 coding sequence is TGCGCCAGCAGCTTGCCATTAGCGGTAACCTACGAGCAGTACTTC. It specifies CASSLPLAVTYEQYF.

The genes are TRBV9 and TRBJ2-7; the match to TRBD2 covers 10 bases. Looked up from germline, CDR1 is SGDLS and CDR2 is YYNGEE. The trim removed 2 bases at V and 1 base at J, leaving 6 bases unmatched. The CDR3 consists of 16 residues. The CDR3 here is CASSVSGGTSSYEQYF. As DNA, the CDR3 is TGTGCCAGCAGCGTTAGCGGGGGGACGTCGTCCTACGAGCAGTACTTC.

The chain links TRBV7-2 to TRBJ2-7; 7 nucleotides match TRBD2. This CDR3 has 15 amino acids. Per the germline V gene, CDR1 is SGHTA and CDR2 is FQGNSA. Unmatched junction bases numbered 9, after V lost 5 bases and J lost 2 bases. The CDR3 DNA sequence: TGTGCCAGCAGCCCCGCCCCAGCGGGGCCCTACGAGCAGTACTTC. It is translated as CASSPAPAGPYEQYF.

The chain has TRBV12-5 and TRBJ2-2, with 7 bases that match TRBD2. Germline values: CDR1 LGHNT, CDR2 FRNRAP. After removal of 1 base from V and 7 bases from J, the junction contained 6 bases not matched to a gene. CDR3 length: 15 residues. In nucleotides, the CDR3 is TGTGCTAGTGGTTTGGACGGACTAGTGATCGGGGAGCTGTTTTTT. Residues: CASGLDGLVIGELFF.

This chain links TRBV7-8 with TRBJ2-3; 11 nucleotides match TRBD2. The CDR3 runs to 16 residues. V was pared by 5 bases and J by 6 bases, with 10 bases of the junction left unmatched. Germline V gene lookup returns CDR1 SGHVS and CDR2 FQNEAQ. In DNA form, the CDR3 reads TGTGCCAGCAGCCTTAGTCCCGGGACTAGCGGCGATACGCAGTATTTT. It encodes CASSLSPGTSGDTQYF.

The chain employs TRBV4-1 and TRBJ2-3, with TRBD1 as a possible D gene (6 bases). This CDR3 is built from 16 residues. The ends were cut back, 2 bases at V and 1 base at J, with 13 bases in the middle. CDR1 is MGHRA, CDR2 YSYEKL, per germline. For the CDR3, the DNA is TGCGCCAGCAGCCAACCCGGGACAACCCGCACAGATACGCAGTATTTT. Its translation: CASSQPGTTRTDTQYF.

V is TRBV27 and J is TRBJ2-1; 10 nucleotides agree with TRBD2. The V gene end was trimmed by 2 bases and the J gene end by 10 bases; junction bases not matched to a gene: 20. The CDR3 extends over 19 amino acids. Germline CDR1 reads MNHEY; CDR2 reads SMNVEV (reference sequence). The DNA of the CDR3 is TGTGCCAGCAGTTTACGGGGGGGGGCTAGCGGGGGACAGCCTGGGGAGCAGTTCTTC. It encodes CASSLRGGASGGQPGEQFF.

This clone was seen more than once but under ten times. The rearrangement uses TRBV9 and TRBJ1-6; D possibly corresponds to TRBD1 (6 bases). This CDR3 spans 14 amino acids. V lost 4 bases and J lost 8, with 13 bases in between. Germline assignment: CDR1 SGDLS and CDR2 YYNGEE. The DNA for the CDR3 is TGTGCCAGCAGCAGAGGGGACACGTATTCACCCCTCCACTTT. Encoded protein: CASSRGDTYSPLHF.

This clone occurred many times. The chain carries TRBV6-5 and TRBJ1-2; D gene ambiguous. The CDR3 totals 16 residues. CDR1 is MNHEY and CDR2 is SVGAGI in the germline V gene. V gave up 2 bases and J gave up 4 bases, with 17 bases separating them. The CDR3 reads CASSYVDQLPLYGYTF. DNA of the CDR3: TGTGCCAGCAGTTACGTCGACCAACTACCCCTCTATGGCTACACCTTC.

The chain recombines TRBV20-1 with TRBJ1-1; 8 bases are a match to TRBD1. The V and J ends lost 2 bases and 10 bases, in that order; junction bases with no gene match: 3. Per the germline V gene, CDR1 is DFQATT and CDR2 is SNEGSKA (reference sequence). This CDR3 region has 11 residues. The CDR3 protein is CSARTDRGAFF. CDR3 bases: TGCAGTGCTAGAACCGACAGGGGAGCTTTCTTT.

The V and J genes are TRBV19 and TRBJ2-5, with TRBD1 matching over 7 bases. The better agreement between TRBJ2-7 and the DNA end casts doubt on the J call. The CDR3 is 15 residues long. Germline V gene sequence: CDR1 LNHDA, CDR2 SQIVND (reference sequence). The CDR3, as DNA: TGTGCCAGTAGTATGGACTCAGGGGGTTCCTACGAGCAGTACTTC. This codes for CASSMDSGGSYEQYF.

The genes are TRBV4-3 and TRBJ2-3; D uncertain. The germline V gene encodes CDR1 LGHNA and CDR2 YSLEER. V lost 0 bases and J 0 bases, leaving 7 bases between the germline ends. This CDR3 comprises 15 residues. CDR3 sequence: CASSQDYHSTDTQYF. The DNA of the CDR3 is TGCGCCAGCAGCCAAGACTACCATAGCACAGATACGCAGTATTTT.

The chain links TRBV6-5 to TRBJ2-7; D is perhaps TRBD1 (6 bases). The CDR3 sequence is 13 residues long. Germline assignment: CDR1 MNHEY and CDR2 SVGAGI. Trimming pared 6 bases from V and 4 bases from J, leaving 13 bases between. The chain's CDR3 is CASRPDSSYEQYF. CDR3 DNA: TGTGCCAGCAGACCGGACAGTTCGTACGAGCAGTACTTC.

This chain uses TRBV19 with TRBJ2-7; TRBD1 aligns across 9 bases. Germline CDR1 reads LNHDA; CDR2 reads SQIVND (reference sequence). The CDR3 covers 15 residues. V shed 4 bases, J shed 4 bases, and the junction held 8 bases outside the gene matches. The CDR3 protein is CASSNLDRGSYEQYF. CDR3 coding DNA: TGTGCCAGTAGTAATCTCGACAGGGGGAGTTACGAGCAGTACTTC.

V and J are TRBV2 and TRBJ2-7, with 7 positions matching TRBD1. J lost 5 bases, V lost 4 bases, and 2 bases had no gene match. Germline values: CDR1 SNHLY, CDR2 FYNNEI. The CDR3 length is 12 residues. This CDR3 reads CASSVTGHEQYF. CDR3 nucleotides: TGTGCCAGCAGTGTGACAGGGCACGAGCAGTACTTC.

J is TRBJ2-7 and V is TRBV13, with 7 bases identical to TRBD1. Germline CDR1 and CDR2: PRHDT and FYEKMQ (reference sequence). CDR3 length equals 16 residues. V gave up 0 bases and J gave up 2 bases; unmatched junction bases: 7. CDR3 DNA sequence: TGTGCCAGCAGCTTAGGCGCCACAGGGGCCCCCTACGAGCAGTACTTC. Protein: CASSLGATGAPYEQYF.

This clone was observed a single time. This sequence joins TRBV7-8 and TRBJ1-2; maybe TRBD1 (6 bases). CDR1 SGHVS and CDR2 FQNEAQ come from the germline V gene. The CDR3 runs to 14 residues. Trimming cost V 5 bases and J 0 bases, with 10 bases left between them. Here the CDR3 DNA reads TGTGCCAGCAGCCACAGGACAGCTAACTATGGCTACACCTTC. Protein: CASSHRTANYGYTF. Using reference TRBV7-8 and TRBJ1-2 for the parts outside the CDR3, the full variable domain is GAGVSQSPRYKVAKRGQDVALRCDPISGHVSLFWYQQALGQGPEFLTYFQNEAQLDKSGLPSDRFFAERPEGSVSTLKIQRTQQEDSAVYLCASSHRTANYGYTFGSGTRLTVV.

The chain is built from TRBV18 and TRBJ2-7, with 9 bases matching TRBD1. J lost 5 bases, V lost 2 bases, and 1 base had no gene match. Looked up from germline, CDR1 is KGHSH and CDR2 is LQKENI. CDR3 length equals 13 residues. The CDR3 protein is CASSPDRGDEQYF. CDR3 DNA: TGTGCCAGCTCACCAGACAGGGGGGACGAGCAGTACTTC.

The chain has TRBV7-3 and TRBJ1-1, with D tentatively TRBD1 (5 bases). The CDR3 loop spans 17 amino acids. Germline CDR1 is SGHTA and CDR2 is FQGTGA. Trimming cost V 5 bases and J 0 bases, with 19 bases left between them. CDR3 sequence (DNA): TGTGCCAGCAGCAGATACGGGGGGGGTAGAGTGAACACTGAAGCTTTCTTT. Translated, it gives CASSRYGGGRVNTEAFF.

CDR3 sequence (DNA): TGTGCCAGCAGCTCCCTAGGGGGAGAGACCCAGTACTTC. Residues: CASSSLGGETQYF. The chain joins TRBV11-3 to TRBJ2-5, with a possible D match to TRBD1 (6 bases). In germline, CDR1 is SGHNT, CDR2 YENEEA. Trimming stripped 4 bases from V and 4 bases from J, with 10 bases between. The CDR3 consists of 13 residues.

The V gene is TRBV7-3, the J gene TRBJ2-3, with TRBD2 matching over 11 bases. Trimming took 5 bases from V and 4 from J; bases not matched to a gene: 8. The CDR3 sequence is 16 residues long. Germline assignment: CDR1 SGHTA and CDR2 FQGTGA. The CDR3 DNA reads TGTGCCAGCAGCGTCGACGGGACTAGCGGAGCAGATACGCAGTATTTT. It translates to CASSVDGTSGADTQYF.

This clone was seen once. The chain is built from TRBV4-2 and TRBJ2-6; 10 bases map to TRBD2. This CDR3 comprises 20 residues. The germline gives CDR1 LGHNA, CDR2 YNFKEQ. V was clipped by 4 bases and J by 0 bases; unmatched bases: 12. CDR3 DNA sequence: TGTGCCAGCAGCCCAGGGAGTGGACTAGCGGAGTTCTCTGGGGCCAACGTCCTGACTTTC. It is translated as CASSPGSGLAEFSGANVLTF.

The chain links TRBV19 to TRBJ1-6; 7 bases fit TRBD1. Per the germline V gene, CDR1 is LNHDA and CDR2 is SQIVND (reference sequence). The V gene end was trimmed by 4 bases and the J gene end by 10 bases; junction bases not matched to a gene: 10. CDR3 length: 15 residues. CDR3: CASSTRPDRVSPLHF. CDR3 bases: TGTGCCAGTAGTACCCGCCCCGACAGGGTATCACCCCTCCACTTT.

Regarding this clone: An end of the junction does not agree with germline; a read error may underlie this. The chain combines TRBV28 with TRBJ1-2; D might be TRBD1 (5 bases). The CDR3 contains 15 residues. Germline CDR1 reads MDHEN; CDR2 reads SYDVKM. DNA for the CDR3: TGTGCCAGCACCGACCGCGGGCCTGGGGGGGATGGCCACACCTTC. It specifies CASTDRGPGGDGHTF.

The rearrangement uses TRBV5-5 and TRBJ2-7; D perhaps matches TRBD1 (5 bases). Germline V gene data show CDR1 as SGHKS and CDR2 as YYEKEE (reference sequence). Trimming left V 4 bases short and J 0 bases short, with 8 bases between. The CDR3 has 13 residues. Here the CDR3 reads CASSHDSSYEQYF. The DNA for the CDR3 is TGTGCCAGCAGCCACGACAGCTCCTACGAGCAGTACTTC.

The table lists this clone with a count of one. The chain has TRBV6-5 and TRBJ1-1; 10 positions match TRBD1. Germline V lookup: CDR1 MNHEY, CDR2 SVGAGI. With 2 bases clipped from V and 7 bases from J, the junction kept 7 bases outside the gene matches. The CDR3 totals 15 residues. Here the CDR3 reads CASSYGTGAFIEAFF. For the CDR3, the DNA is TGTGCCAGCAGTTACGGGACAGGGGCCTTTATTGAAGCTTTCTTT.